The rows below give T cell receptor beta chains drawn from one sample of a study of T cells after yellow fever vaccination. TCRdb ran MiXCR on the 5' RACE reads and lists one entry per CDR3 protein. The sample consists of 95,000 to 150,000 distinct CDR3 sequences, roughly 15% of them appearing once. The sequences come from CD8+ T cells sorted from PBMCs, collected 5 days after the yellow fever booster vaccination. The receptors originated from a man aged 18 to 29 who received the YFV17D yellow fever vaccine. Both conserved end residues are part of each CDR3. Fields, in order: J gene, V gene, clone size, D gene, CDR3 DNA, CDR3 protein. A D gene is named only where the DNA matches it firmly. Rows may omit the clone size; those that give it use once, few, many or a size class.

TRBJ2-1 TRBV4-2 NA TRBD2 TGTGCCAGCAGCCAAGAAGGCGGGGGGGCCAATAATGAGCAGTTCTTC CASSQEGGGANNEQFF
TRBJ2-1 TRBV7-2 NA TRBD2 TGTGCCAGCAGGCCCGACGGGGGGGCCTTTGAGCAGTTCTTC CASRPDGGAFEQFF
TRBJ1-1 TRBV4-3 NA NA TGCGCCAGCAGCCAGTCCGAGGTAGCCTTGAACACTGAAGCTTTCTTT CASSQSEVALNTEAFF
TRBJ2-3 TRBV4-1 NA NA TGCGCCAGCAGCCAAGAAGGCGGCTCAGATACGCAGTATTTT CASSQEGGSDTQYF
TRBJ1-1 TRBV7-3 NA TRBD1 TGTGCCAGCAGCCCTCAGGGACAGCGGGAGAACACTGAAGCTTTCTTT CASSPQGQRENTEAFF
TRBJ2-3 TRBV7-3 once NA TGTGCCAGCAGTGGCTGGGGTAGCACAGATACGCAGTATTTT CASSGWGSTDTQYF
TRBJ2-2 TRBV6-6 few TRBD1 TGTGCCAGCAGTTACTCAAATTACAGGGGGCTCGGGGGCGGGGAGCTGTTTTTT CASSYSNYRGLGGGELFF
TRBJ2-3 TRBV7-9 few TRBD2 TGTGCCAGCAGCGCGGACCGGGGGGTTCCGTATTTT CASSADRGVPYF
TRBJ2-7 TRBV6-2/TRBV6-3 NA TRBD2 TGTGCCAGCAGTTCACGGGGGGAGACCTACGAGCAGTACTTC CASSSRGETYEQYF
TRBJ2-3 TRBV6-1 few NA TGTGCCAGCAGCATTGGGGCAGGGACAGATACGCAGTATTTT CASSIGAGTDTQYF
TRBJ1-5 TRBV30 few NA TGTGCCTGGAGTGTAACCCGGGGTGCACAGCCCCAGCATTTT CAWSVTRGAQPQHF
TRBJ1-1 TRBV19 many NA TGTGCCAGTAGTATGGGACTCAACACTGAAGCTTTCTTT CASSMGLNTEAFF
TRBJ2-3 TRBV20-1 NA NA TGCAGTGCTAACGGGGTCACTAGCACAGATACGCAGTATTTT CSANGVTSTDTQYF
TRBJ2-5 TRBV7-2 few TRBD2 TGTGCCAGCAGCACGATACTAGCGGGGGGGGCGGAGACCCAGTACTTC CASSTILAGGAETQYF
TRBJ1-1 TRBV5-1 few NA TGCGCCAGCAGCCCATTTCCACAGGGTAATGGTGAAGCTTTCTTT CASSPFPQGNGEAFF
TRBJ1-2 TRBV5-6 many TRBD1 TGTGCCAGCAGCTTGCCGGGACAGTTAACCTATGGCTACACCTTC CASSLPGQLTYGYTF
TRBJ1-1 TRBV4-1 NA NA TGCGCCAGCAGCCATTGGGAGAACACTGAAGCTTTCTTT CASSHWENTEAFF
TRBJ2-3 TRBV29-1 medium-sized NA TGCAGCGTTGAAGATGGGGGCTCGGATACGCAGTATTTT CSVEDGGSDTQYF
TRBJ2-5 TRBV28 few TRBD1 TGTGCCAGCAGTTTACCCCGGACAGGGGTGCAGACCCAGTACTTC CASSLPRTGVQTQYF
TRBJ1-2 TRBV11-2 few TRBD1 TGTGCCAGCAGCCCCGATTCGACAGGGGGCTTCGTCTATGGCTACACCTTC CASSPDSTGGFVYGYTF
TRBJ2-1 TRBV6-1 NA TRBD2 TGTGCCAGCAGCGGACCCCGCCTAGCGGTCCGGAATGAGCAGTTCTTC CASSGPRLAVRNEQFF
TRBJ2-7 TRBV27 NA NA TGTGCCAGCAGTTTCGGCAGGGGAAACGAGCAGTACTTC CASSFGRGNEQYF
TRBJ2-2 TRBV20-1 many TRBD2 TGCAGTGCTAAGCGGGGGGACCCCGGGGAGCTGTTTTTT CSAKRGDPGELFF
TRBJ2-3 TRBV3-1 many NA TGTGCCAGCAGCCAAGAGCTCAGCGAGTCTAGCACAGATACGCAGTATTTT CASSQELSESSTDTQYF
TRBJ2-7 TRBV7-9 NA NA TGTGCCAGCAGCTTCTCTACAGGACCCTACGAGCAGTACTTC CASSFSTGPYEQYF
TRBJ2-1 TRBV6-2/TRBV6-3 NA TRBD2 TGTGCCAGCAGTTATGGCTGGCTAGCGGCAGGAGAGCAGTTCTTC CASSYGWLAAGEQFF
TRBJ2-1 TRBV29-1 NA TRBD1 TGCAGCGTTGATCGGGACAGCTCCTACAATGAGCAGTTCTTC CSVDRDSSYNEQFF
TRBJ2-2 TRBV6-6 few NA TGTGCCAGCGGGGGACTCCTCTTTGGGGAGCTGTTTTTT CASGGLLFGELFF
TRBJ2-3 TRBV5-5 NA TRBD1 TGTGCCAGCAGCTGGCTGGACAGGGGGTCCACAGATACGCAGTATTTT CASSWLDRGSTDTQYF
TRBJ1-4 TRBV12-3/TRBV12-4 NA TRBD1 TGTGCCAGCAGTTTCCGTTCAGGGGGGATTAATGAAAAACTGTTTTTT CASSFRSGGINEKLFF
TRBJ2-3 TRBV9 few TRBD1 TGTGCCAGCAGCGCTGACAGGGCCAGGGATACGCAGTATTTT CASSADRARDTQYF
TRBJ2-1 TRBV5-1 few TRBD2 TGCGCCAGCAGCTACCCTAGCGGGGGGGCCGTGGTCGGTGAGCAGTTCTTC CASSYPSGGAVVGEQFF
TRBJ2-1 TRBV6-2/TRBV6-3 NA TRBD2 TGTGCCAGCAGTTACTCGGATAGCGGGGGGGATGAGCAGTTCTTC CASSYSDSGGDEQFF
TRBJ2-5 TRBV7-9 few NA TGTGCCAGCAGCTTCACGCGTTCTCAAGAGACCCAGTACTTC CASSFTRSQETQYF
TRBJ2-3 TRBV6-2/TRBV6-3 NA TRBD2 TGTGCCAGCAACCGCCCACTAGCGGGGGGGCGGAATACGCAGTATTTT CASNRPLAGGRNTQYF
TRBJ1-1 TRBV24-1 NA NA TGTGCCACCAGTGAAACAGGGAGGGGGACCGCTGAAGCTTTCTTT CATSETGRGTAEAFF
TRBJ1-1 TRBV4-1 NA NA TGCGCCAGCAGCCAAGATGCGGGGGCTGGCACTGAAGCTTTCTTT CASSQDAGAGTEAFF
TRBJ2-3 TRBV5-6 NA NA TGTGCCAGCAGCTTGGAGCTAGCGCCAGATACGCAGTATTTT CASSLELAPDTQYF
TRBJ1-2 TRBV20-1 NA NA TGCAGTGCTAGAGAGGTGTTGCGGGGACTCTATGGCTACACCTTC CSAREVLRGLYGYTF
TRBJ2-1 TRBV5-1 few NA TGCGCCAGCAGCTTCAATCCGGGATCAACCTACAATGAGCAGTTCTTC CASSFNPGSTYNEQFF
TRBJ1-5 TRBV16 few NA TGTGCCAGCAGCCAATGGGGGACGGATAGCAATCAGCCCCAGCATTTT CASSQWGTDSNQPQHF
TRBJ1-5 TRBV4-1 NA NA TGCGCCAGCAGCCTGGGGCCCGGGGGCGAACAGCCCCAGCATTTT CASSLGPGGEQPQHF
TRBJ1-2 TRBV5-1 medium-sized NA TGCGCCAGCAGCTTGGGCAGCCTACACACCTTC CASSLGSLHTF
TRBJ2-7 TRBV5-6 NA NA TGTGCCAGCAGCCTGGGACTTACAGCCTACGAGCAGTACTTC CASSLGLTAYEQYF
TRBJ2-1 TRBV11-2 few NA TGTGCCAGCAGCTTAGTTGGGGAGTCCTACAATGAGCAGTTCTTC CASSLVGESYNEQFF
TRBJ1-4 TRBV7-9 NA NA TGTGCCAGCAGCCGGACAGATGAAAAACTGTTTTTT CASSRTDEKLFF
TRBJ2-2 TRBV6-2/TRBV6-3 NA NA TGTGCCAGCAGATTTACAGCTTTAAACACCGGGGAGCTGTTTTTT CASRFTALNTGELFF
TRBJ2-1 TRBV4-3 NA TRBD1 TGCGCCAGCAGCCATGCGTATCCGGGACAGTCTTACAATGAGCAGTTCTTC CASSHAYPGQSYNEQFF
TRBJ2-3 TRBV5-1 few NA TGCGCCAGCAGCCGCCGGGGAGGCAGGGACACAGATACGCAGTATTTT CASSRRGGRDTDTQYF
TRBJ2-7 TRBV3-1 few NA TGTGCCAGCAGCCAAGATGGTACCTACGAGCAGTACTTC CASSQDGTYEQYF
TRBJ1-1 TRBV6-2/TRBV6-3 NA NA TGTGCCAGCAGTTACAGGATGAACACTGAAGCTTTCTTT CASSYRMNTEAFF
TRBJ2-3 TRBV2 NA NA TGTGCCAGCAAAAGGGGGGGCTGGACAGATACGCAGTATTTT CASKRGGWTDTQYF
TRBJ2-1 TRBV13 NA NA TGTGCCAGCAGCTTAGGTTTCGGACCCGGGCAGTTCTTC CASSLGFGPGQFF
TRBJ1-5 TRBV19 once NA TGTGCCAGTAGTCCAGGGGCTCAGCCCCAGCATTTT CASSPGAQPQHF
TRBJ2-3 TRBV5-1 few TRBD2 TGCGCCAGCGCCCGGAGGACTAGCGGGGGGTCAGATACGCAGTATTTT CASARRTSGGSDTQYF
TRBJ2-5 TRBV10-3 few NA TGTGCCATCAGTGATCTTCAGGGGAAGGGAGAGACCCAGTACTTC CAISDLQGKGETQYF
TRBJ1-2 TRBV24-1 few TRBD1 TGTGCCACCAGTGACCCGGGACAGGGCCGGGGCTATGGCTACACCTTC CATSDPGQGRGYGYTF